This TCR beta chain is from a study of T cell repertoires in cytomegalovirus infection. CDR1 is SGHRS and CDR2 is YFSETQ in the germline V gene. V lost 0 bases to trimming and J lost 4 bases, with 14 bases between them. The CDR3 has 16 amino acids. TCRdb ran MiXCR on the reads and lists one entry per CDR3 protein. The repertoire holds a few hundred thousand distinct CDR3 sequences, with 40% as singletons. This clonotype was detected only once. Its antigen is not identified. This receptor was taken from a human donor in good health (CMV status not recorded). Some clones in this sample may be carry-over from other donors' samples. The chain recombines TRBV5-1 with TRBJ1-3; tentative D call: TRBD1 (5 bases). Material: cultured PBMCs, obtained from culture after CMV antigen stimulation. The CDR3 sequence is CASSLAVAGQGNTIYF. The DNA for the CDR3 is TGCGCCAGCAGCTTGGCCGTGGCAGGACAAGGAAACACCATATATTTT.